These 15 T cell receptor beta chains were sequenced from one sample in a study of T cells in Graves' hyperthyroidism and ophthalmopathy. The CDR3 regions of TCR beta were amplified from RNA transcripts. Researchers ran a first-round RT-PCR on the TCR CDR3 using the HTBI primer set. TCRdb reprocessed the multiplex PCR reads via MiXCR and lists one record per CDR3 protein. The sample carries hundreds of thousands of distinct CDR3 sequences, around 39% recorded once. The specimen sequenced was blood. The receptor set was obtained from a man aged 18 to 30 with Graves' hyperthyroidism.

This clonotype was seen a few times. The chain joins TRBV2 to TRBJ2-7; 8 bases match TRBD1. J lost 0 bases, V lost 0 bases, and 4 bases had no gene match. CDR1 and CDR2 (germline): SNHLY, FYNNEI. The CDR3 runs 16 residues. This chain's CDR3 is CASSEALQGVSYEQYF. CDR3 nucleotides: TGTGCCAGCAGTGAAGCCCTACAGGGGGTCTCCTACGAGCAGTACTTC.

Concerning this clonotype: With a much larger clone just one base away, this may be a read error. The gene calls are TRBV19 and TRBJ1-5; tentative D call: TRBD1 (6 bases). Germline loops: CDR1 LNHDA, CDR2 SQIVND (reference sequence). V was trimmed by 9 bases and J by 9 bases, leaving 27 bases between them. The CDR3 covers 16 residues. The CDR3 coding sequence is TGTGCCAGAACCTCAGATGCAGGGGAGTGGGGAGCGCCCCAGCATTTT. It is translated as CARTSDAGEWGAPQHF.

DNA of the CDR3: TGTGCCACCAGCAGGACAGATTCCAGCTCCTATAATTCACCCCTCCACTTT. This sequence encodes CATSRTDSSSYNSPLHF. This chain uses TRBV15 with TRBJ1-6; the D gene is possibly TRBD1 (5 bases). Germline V lookup: CDR1 LNHNV, CDR2 YYDKDF (reference sequence). Trimming took off 3 bases at V and 0 bases at J, with 12 bases between the two ends. The CDR3 extends over 17 amino acids.

V is TRBV11-2 and J is TRBJ2-2; the D call may be TRBD1 or TRBD2 (5 bases each). V was pared by 7 bases and J by 4 bases, with 10 bases between. This CDR3 comprises 13 residues. Germline CDR1 and CDR2: SGHAT and FQNNGV. The CDR3 DNA follows: TGTGCCAGCAATGGGGCGGGCACCGGGGAGCTGTTTTTT. It specifies CASNGAGTGELFF.

There are many counts of this clonotype. The rearrangement uses TRBV2 and TRBJ1-1; D not certain. Germline CDR1 is SNHLY and CDR2 is FYNNEI. The CDR3 loop spans 15 amino acids. Trimming took 3 bases from V and 0 from J, leaving 11 bases between them. The CDR3 DNA sequence: TGTGCCAGCAGTGATAGTGCAGTTCTGAACACTGAAGCTTTCTTT. It codes for CASSDSAVLNTEAFF.

This clonotype appeared a few times. This chain links TRBV20-1 with TRBJ2-7, with TRBD1 matching 8 bases. Germline V gene sequence: CDR1 DFQATT, CDR2 SNEGSKA (reference sequence). J lost 3 bases, V lost 4 bases, and 11 bases had no gene match. This CDR3 region has 15 residues. The DNA for the CDR3 is TGCAGTGCTACCCACTTACCGGGACAGGACTACGAGCAGTACTTC. Its translation is CSATHLPGQDYEQYF.

The chain employs TRBV2 and TRBJ2-7, with D tentatively TRBD1 (5 bases). Trimming took off 0 bases at V and 5 bases at J, with 11 bases between the two ends. This CDR3 is built from 14 residues. CDR1 is SNHLY and CDR2 is FYNNEI in the germline V gene. The CDR3 loop is CASSEALQGDEQYF. The CDR3 nucleotides read TGTGCCAGCAGTGAAGCGCTTCAAGGGGACGAGCAGTACTTC.

This clonotype was recorded a few times. V is TRBV7-9 and J is TRBJ2-5; TRBD1 or TRBD2 may be the D gene (5 bases each). This CDR3 has 11 residues. Germline CDR1 reads SEHNR; CDR2 reads FQNEAQ (reference sequence). The V gene lost 4 bases and the J gene lost 9 bases, with 9 bases spanning the gap. CDR3 sequence: CASSWGGPQYF. The CDR3 nucleotides read TGTGCCAGCAGCTGGGGCGGGCCCCAGTACTTC.

In its sample, this clonotype was seen a few times. V gene TRBV6-1 combines with J gene TRBJ2-2; D call uncertain. The CDR3 runs to 14 residues. The germline V gene encodes CDR1 MNHNS and CDR2 SASEGT. Trimming took 3 bases from V and 5 from J, leaving 10 bases between them. The CDR3 here is CASSDIPMTGELFF. For the CDR3, the DNA is TGTGCCAGCAGTGATATACCCATGACCGGGGAGCTGTTTTTT.

The chain couples TRBV6-1 to TRBJ1-1, with no clear D. Germline-derived CDR1 and CDR2 are MNHNS and SASEGT. The CDR3 covers 11 residues. V shed 5 bases and J shed 11 bases, with 12 bases lying between them. The CDR3 here is CASSSEGLAFF. The CDR3, as DNA: TGTGCCAGCAGTTCTGAGGGTTTGGCTTTCTTT.

J is TRBJ2-5 and V is TRBV7-9; TRBD2 matches at 7 bases. CDR1 and CDR2 (germline): SEHNR, FQNEAQ (reference sequence). V dropped 5 bases and J dropped 2; count of bases not matched to a gene: 8. The CDR3 has 15 residues. Written as DNA, the CDR3 is TGTGCCAGCAGCGGCGGGGGACTGGGACAAGAGACCCAGTACTTC. Encoded protein: CASSGGGLGQETQYF.

The rearrangement joins TRBV12-3 or TRBV12-4 to TRBJ2-7; TRBD2 aligns across 13 bases. The trim removed 7 bases at V and 5 bases at J, leaving 5 bases unmatched. This CDR3 region has 14 residues. The CDR3 nucleotides are TGTGCCAGCAAACTAGCGGGGGGGCGTAACGAGCAGTACTTC. It codes for CASKLAGGRNEQYF.

This clonotype was counted many times. The chain combines TRBV29-1 with TRBJ2-7, with no clear D. Germline lookup yields CDR1 SQVTM and CDR2 ANQGSEA. The CDR3 extends over 12 amino acids. Deletions cut 1 base from V and 6 bases from J, with 10 bases between. CDR3 sequence reads: CSVEGRHFEQYF. CDR3 coding DNA: TGCAGCGTTGAAGGAAGGCATTTCGAGCAGTACTTC.

This clonotype was recorded many times. The J gene is TRBJ2-7, the V gene TRBV10-3, with a weak D call TRBD2 (5 bases). Trimming shortened V by 2 bases and J by 2 bases, and 7 bases separated the two germline ends. CDR1 and CDR2 (germline): ENHRY, SYGVKD. The CDR3 runs to 13 residues. CDR3 bases: TGTGCCATCAGTGAGGGACTTACCTACGAGCAGTACTTC. This translates into CAISEGLTYEQYF.

This clonotype was observed at least ten times. The gene calls are TRBV19 and TRBJ2-6; tentative D call: TRBD2 (5 bases). Germline V lookup: CDR1 LNHDA, CDR2 SQIVND (reference sequence). The V end lost 3 bases, the J end lost 0 bases, and 15 bases lay between the germline ends. This CDR3 comprises 18 residues. The CDR3: CASSIVRPGGSGANVLTF. CDR3 nucleotides: TGTGCCAGTAGTATCGTCCGACCCGGAGGCTCTGGGGCCAACGTCCTGACTTTC.